What follows describes a single TCR beta chain. Its target is not known. With V trimmed by 1 base and J by 0 bases, 4 bases remained unmatched. The CDR3 extends over 16 amino acids. Germline-derived CDR1 and CDR2 are SGHTA and FQGNSA. The data belong to a study of CD8 T cells in ankylosing spondylitis. General study results and limits: One TCR beta motif, made up of about 8 highly homologous variants, appeared characteristic of ankylosing spondylitis blood. Within peripheral blood, clones linked to disease were CD8+ and relatively rare. Reports of some motif variants in reactive arthritis synovial fluid and blood predate this one. Researchers reportedly found disease-linked clones significantly enriched in matched ankylosing spondylitis synovial fluid.

Libraries for TCR beta were made by quantitative 5'-RACE with molecular barcodes. TCRdb re-called the 5' RACE reads with MiXCR, one entry per CDR3 protein. The data contain around 890,000 distinct CDR3 sequences, 10% to 15% of them singletons. The specimen was blood, either unsorted or a sorted T cell fraction (not recorded which). This chain links TRBV7-2 with TRBJ2-3; 7 bases match TRBD2. This receptor was identified in a male donor with ankylosing spondylitis. CDR3 DNA sequence: TGTGCCAGCAGCTTAGGGGGAGGGCCGAGCACAGATACGCAGTATTTT. This translates into CASSLGGGPSTDTQYF.